This paragraph covers one TCR beta chain sequence. J gave up 6 bases and V 4 bases, and 2 bases lay outside the gene matches. This CDR3 spans 15 amino acids. Germline lookup yields CDR1 MNHEY and CDR2 SMNVEV (reference sequence). The entry originates in a study of control samples from healthy donors and cancer patients. Assay: immunoSEQ multiplex PCR; the TCRdb copy retains only in-frame clones and omits some. The table records 100,000 to 150,000 clones, about 90% of them present only once. The sequencing sample was made of blood. The sequence was obtained from a woman in her 50s in good health. J is TRBJ1-6 and V is TRBV27, with 11 bases lining up with TRBD1. The CDR3 is CASSSGTGGNSPLHF. DNA of the CDR3: TGTGCCAGCAGTTCGGGGACAGGGGGTAATTCACCCCTCCACTTT.